These 5 T cell receptor beta chains originate from one sample sequenced in a study of T cell responses to AZD1222 COVID-19 vaccine. Assay used: immunoSEQ multiplex PCR; TCRdb lists only in-frame clones, some missing. The repertoire consists of 65,000 to 95,000 clones, with roughly nine tenths occurring once and the leading ten covering around 7.1%. The input for sequencing was peripheral blood, taken on day 0 of MenACWY control vaccination. The receptor source for this set is an adult in good health.

The rearrangement joins TRBV10-3 to TRBJ2-7; perhaps TRBD1 as D (8 bases). The CDR3 sequence is 15 residues long. Germline values: CDR1 ENHRY, CDR2 SYGVKD. V lost 4 bases and J lost 3, with 16 bases in between. DNA for the CDR3: TGTGCCATCAGTGGACAGGGGAGGGAAATCTACGAGCAGTACTTC. Amino acids: CAISGQGREIYEQYF.

A word on this clone: Other DNA sequences in this specimen translate into the identical CDR3. The chain recombines TRBV19 with TRBJ1-1, with D unclear. Germline V CDR1 and CDR2: LNHDA, SQIVND (reference sequence). This CDR3 is 14 amino acids long. Trimming shortened V by 1 base and J by 3 bases, and 9 bases separated the two germline ends. The CDR3 spells CASSIGGSYTEAFF. The CDR3 DNA is TGTGCCAGTAGTATAGGCGGAAGCTACACTGAAGCTTTCTTT.

This clone was found a few times. The V and J genes are TRBV12-3 or TRBV12-4 and TRBJ1-1; D uncertain. The V end lost 5 bases, the J end lost 0 bases, and 7 bases lay between the germline ends. This CDR3 is built from 13 residues. The CDR3: CASSPSVNTEAFF. CDR3 bases: TGTGCCAGCAGTCCCTCAGTGAACACTGAAGCTTTCTTT.

In regard to this clone: Distinct nucleotide sequences in the sample also encode this CDR3. The chain has TRBV27 and TRBJ1-1, with 7 bases that match TRBD1. This CDR3 comprises 14 residues. Germline CDR1 reads MNHEY; CDR2 reads SMNVEV (reference sequence). Trimming cost V 6 bases and J 4 bases; bases outside gene matches: 8. The CDR3 loop is CASSQRQGSTEAFF. DNA of the CDR3: TGTGCCAGCAGCCAAAGACAGGGTTCCACTGAAGCTTTCTTT.

The chain links TRBV6-5 to TRBJ1-4; no clear D. Trimming shortened V by 2 bases and J by 12 bases, and 13 bases separated the two germline ends. The CDR3 is 13 amino acids. CDR1 is MNHEY, CDR2 SVGAGI, per germline. CDR3 amino acids: CASSYQSHGELFF. The CDR3, as DNA: TGTGCCAGCAGTTACCAAAGCCATGGGGAACTGTTTTTT.